The rows below give T cell receptor beta chains drawn from one sample of a study of blood T cell repertoires in COVID-19. Measured with immunoSEQ multiplex PCR; TCRdb has only the in-frame clones, and not every one. The sample comprises about 200,000 clones, about 88% of which are singletons, and 15% to 20% rests with the top ten. The sequenced sample consisted of peripheral blood. These receptors were taken from a man aged 45-65 years with COVID-19, enrolled during active disease. Each CDR3 is given with its conserved first and last residue. A D gene is named only where the DNA matches it firmly. Not all rows give a size; the values are once, few, many and, for expanded clones, a class.

D: NA; V: TRBV4-1; J: TRBJ2-3; size: NA; DNA: TGCGCCAGCAGCCACGGGCCCTACAGGAGGAGGGGAGATACGCAGTATTTT; CDR3: CASSHGPYRRRGDTQYF
D: TRBD1; V: TRBV18; J: TRBJ2-5; size: NA; DNA: TGTGCCAGCTCCCGGACAGGGAGGCAAGAGACCCAGTACTTC; CDR3: CASSRTGRQETQYF
D: TRBD1; V: TRBV24-1; J: TRBJ2-1; size: NA; DNA: TGTGCCACCAGTGGCGGGACAGGGAACGCTGAGCAGTTCTTC; CDR3: CATSGGTGNAEQFF
D: NA; V: TRBV27; J: TRBJ2-7; size: NA; DNA: TGTGCCAGCAGTCGTTATGGCGGGGCCTACGAGCAGTACTTC; CDR3: CASSRYGGAYEQYF
D: TRBD2; V: TRBV7-8; J: TRBJ2-7; size: once; DNA: TGTGCCAGCAGCCCAGATACTAGCGGGAGGGTATACGAGCAGTACTTC; CDR3: CASSPDTSGRVYEQYF
D: NA; V: TRBV5-1; J: TRBJ1-4; size: NA; DNA: TGCGCCAGCAGCTTACAGGGTAACGGGGAAAAACTGTTTTTT; CDR3: CASSLQGNGEKLFF
D: NA; V: TRBV4-1; J: TRBJ1-5; size: NA; DNA: TGCGCCAGCAGCCAGACCAAAGGAGGTGGATATAGCAATCAGCCCCAGCATTTT; CDR3: CASSQTKGGGYSNQPQHF
D: NA; V: TRBV3-1/TRBV3-2; J: TRBJ2-2; size: NA; DNA: TGTGCCAGCAGCCTCGGACATATGGGGCCCGGGGAGCTGTTTTTT; CDR3: CASSLGHMGPGELFF
D: NA; V: TRBV5-4; J: TRBJ2-1; size: NA; DNA: TGTGCCAGCAGCTTGGAACAGGGTATCCACAATGAGCAGTTCTTC; CDR3: CASSLEQGIHNEQFF
D: NA; V: TRBV24-1; J: TRBJ2-1; size: NA; DNA: TGTGCCACCAGTGATTCCGACTCGGGTGAGCAGTTCTTC; CDR3: CATSDSDSGEQFF
D: TRBD1; V: TRBV5-1; J: TRBJ1-2; size: NA; DNA: TGCGCCAGCAGCTTGAGACAGGGAGGCTATGGCTACACCTTC; CDR3: CASSLRQGGYGYTF
D: NA; V: TRBV19; J: TRBJ2-2; size: once; DNA: TGTGCCAGTACACAGAGGGACACCGGGGAGCTGTTTTTT; CDR3: CASTQRDTGELFF
D: NA; V: TRBV27; J: TRBJ1-2; size: once; DNA: TGTGCCAGCAGCCCCAGGCAGAGGGTACGGGGCTACACCTTC; CDR3: CASSPRQRVRGYTF
D: NA; V: TRBV24-1; J: TRBJ2-3; size: NA; DNA: TGTGCCACCAGTGTAGGAGGAGGGCCATCGGATACGCAGTATTTT; CDR3: CATSVGGGPSDTQYF
D: NA; V: TRBV11-2; J: TRBJ1-1; size: once; DNA: TGTGCCAGCAGCCCTCCTGTGGGAGAGCTACGTGAAGCTTTCTTT; CDR3: CASSPPVGELREAFF
D: NA; V: TRBV15; J: TRBJ2-3; size: NA; DNA: TGTGCCACCAGCAGAGATCGGGGACAACTATCTAGCACAGATACGCAGTATTTT; CDR3: CATSRDRGQLSSTDTQYF
D: NA; V: TRBV7-8; J: TRBJ2-7; size: once; DNA: TGTGCCAGCAGCTTAGGGCCCGGGGATTCTGAGCAGTACTTC; CDR3: CASSLGPGDSEQYF